This TCR beta chain was sequenced during a study of blood T cell repertoires in COVID-19. Study-level background: Spain, Italy and the United States supplied samples that represented acute and convalescent COVID-19. In each case, the material was cDNA or gDNA derived from T cells, B-cell-depleted T cells, or PBMCs.

In the original processing: The assay estimated nucleated cells by amplifying reference gene primers. Assay used: immunoSEQ multiplex PCR; TCRdb lists only in-frame clones, some missing. That table supplies the V and J calls and clone size; D and trimming were determined from the DNA. The sample yields 220,000 or so clones, approximately 91% seen once. Sequencing used peripheral blood. The sequence was collected from a man between 60 and 75 years old who had recovered from COVID-19.

The CDR3 DNA follows: TGTGCCAGCAGCTTGGAGGTCAGGGTAAGAGAGACCCAGTACTTC. This sequence encodes CASSLEVRVRETQYF. The rearrangement joins TRBV5-6 to TRBJ2-5, with D perhaps matching TRBD1 (5 bases). Trimming removed 0 bases at V and 4 bases at J, with 13 bases between. This CDR3 has 15 residues. The germline CDR1 and CDR2 sequences are SGHDT and YYEEEE.